This T cell receptor (beta chain) was captured in a study of blood T cell repertoires in COVID-19. Produced via immunoSEQ multiplex PCR; TCRdb's table is partial and in-frame only. The sample consists of 22,000 or so clones, more than 70% of them appearing once. CDR3 size: 15 residues. Germline-derived CDR1 and CDR2 are SGHVS and FNYEAQ. Losses at the gene ends were 0 bases for V and 6 bases for J; bases not matched to a gene: 3. The V call is TRBV7-6, the J call TRBJ1-2, with 11 bases fitting TRBD1. What was sequenced was peripheral blood. The origin of this receptor is a human donor in a cohort sampled during active COVID-19. The donor label of this sample is uncertain. As DNA, the CDR3 is TGTGCCAGCAGCTTAGCGGGGGGACAGGGGGATGGCTACACCTTC. It translates to CASSLAGGQGDGYTF. Based on the CDR3 plus reference TRBV7-6 and TRBJ1-2, the full variable domain is GAGVSQSPRYKVTKRGQDVALRCDPISGHVSLYWYRQALGQGPEFLTYFNYEAQQDKSGLPNDRFSAERPEGSISTLTIQRTEQRDSAMYRCASSLAGGQGDGYTFGSGTRLTVV.